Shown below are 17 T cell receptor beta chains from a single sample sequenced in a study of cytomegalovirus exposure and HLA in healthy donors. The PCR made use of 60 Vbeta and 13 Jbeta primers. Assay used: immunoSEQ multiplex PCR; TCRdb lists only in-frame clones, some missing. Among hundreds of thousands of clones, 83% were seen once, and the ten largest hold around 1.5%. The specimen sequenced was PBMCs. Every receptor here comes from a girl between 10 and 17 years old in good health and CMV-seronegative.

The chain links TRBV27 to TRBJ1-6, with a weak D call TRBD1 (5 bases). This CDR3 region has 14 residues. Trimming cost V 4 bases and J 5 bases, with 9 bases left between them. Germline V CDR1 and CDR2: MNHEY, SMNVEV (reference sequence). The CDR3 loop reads CASSYRRNNSPLHF. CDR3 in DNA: TGTGCCAGCAGTTACAGGCGTAATAATTCACCCCTCCACTTT.

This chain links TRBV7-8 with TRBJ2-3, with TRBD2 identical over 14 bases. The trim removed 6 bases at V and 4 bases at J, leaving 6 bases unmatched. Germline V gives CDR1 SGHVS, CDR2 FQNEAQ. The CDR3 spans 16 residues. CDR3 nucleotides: TGTGCCAGCAGTGAGACTAGCGGGAGGGCGGCAGATACGCAGTATTTT. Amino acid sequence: CASSETSGRAADTQYF.

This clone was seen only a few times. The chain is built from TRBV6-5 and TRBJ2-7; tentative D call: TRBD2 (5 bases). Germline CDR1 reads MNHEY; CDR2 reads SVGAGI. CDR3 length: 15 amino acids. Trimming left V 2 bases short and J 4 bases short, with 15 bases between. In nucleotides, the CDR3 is TGTGCCAGCAGTTACGGTGAAGGAGGTCCTTACGAGCAGTACTTC. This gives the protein CASSYGEGGPYEQYF.

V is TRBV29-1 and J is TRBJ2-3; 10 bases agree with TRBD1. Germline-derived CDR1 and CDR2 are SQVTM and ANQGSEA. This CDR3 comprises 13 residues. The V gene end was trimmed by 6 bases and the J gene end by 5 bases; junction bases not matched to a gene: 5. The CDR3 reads CSVRQGAGDTQYF. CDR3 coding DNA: TGCAGCGTGCGACAGGGGGCGGGAGATACGCAGTATTTT.

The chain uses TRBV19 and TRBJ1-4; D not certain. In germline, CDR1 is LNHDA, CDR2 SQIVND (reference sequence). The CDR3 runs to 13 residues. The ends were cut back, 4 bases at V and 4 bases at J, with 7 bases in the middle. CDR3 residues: CASSNNLNEKLFF. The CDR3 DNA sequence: TGTGCCAGTAGTAACAACCTTAATGAAAAACTGTTTTTT.

The CDR3 DNA reads as TGTGCCAGCCTCTGGCGAGGATTCACAGATACGCAGTATTTT. Translated, it gives CASLWRGFTDTQYF. The rearrangement links TRBV7-9 to TRBJ2-3; D unclear. The CDR3 has 14 amino acids. The germline V gene encodes CDR1 SEHNR and CDR2 FQNEAQ (reference sequence). Deletions cut 8 bases from V and 2 bases from J, with 14 bases between. Complete variable domain (other parts from reference TRBV7-9 and TRBJ2-3): DTGVSQNPRHKITKRGQNVTFRCDPISEHNRLYWYRQTLGQGPEFLTYFQNEAQLEKSRLLSDRFSAERPKGSFSTLEIQRTEQGDSAMYLCASLWRGFTDTQYFGPGTRLTVL.

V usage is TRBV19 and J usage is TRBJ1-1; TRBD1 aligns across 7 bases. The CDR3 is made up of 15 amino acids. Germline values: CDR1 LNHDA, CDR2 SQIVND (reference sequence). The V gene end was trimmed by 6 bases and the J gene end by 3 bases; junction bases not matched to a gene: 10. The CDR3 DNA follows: TGTGCCAGTAGGACAGACAGGGTGGGGGACACTGAAGCTTTCTTT. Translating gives CASRTDRVGDTEAFF.

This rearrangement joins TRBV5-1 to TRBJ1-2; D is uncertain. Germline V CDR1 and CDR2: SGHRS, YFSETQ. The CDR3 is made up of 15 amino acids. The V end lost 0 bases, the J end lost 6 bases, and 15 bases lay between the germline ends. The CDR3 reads CASSLDAGSGDGYTF. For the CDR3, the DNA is TGCGCCAGCAGCTTGGATGCGGGGTCTGGGGATGGCTACACCTTC.

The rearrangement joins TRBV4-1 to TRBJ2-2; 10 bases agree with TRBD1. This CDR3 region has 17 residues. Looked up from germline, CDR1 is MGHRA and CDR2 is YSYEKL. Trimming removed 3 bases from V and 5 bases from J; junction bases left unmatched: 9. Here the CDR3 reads CASSQSTGTGVTGELFF. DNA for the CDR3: TGCGCCAGCAGCCAGTCAACCGGGACAGGGGTTACCGGGGAGCTGTTTTTT.

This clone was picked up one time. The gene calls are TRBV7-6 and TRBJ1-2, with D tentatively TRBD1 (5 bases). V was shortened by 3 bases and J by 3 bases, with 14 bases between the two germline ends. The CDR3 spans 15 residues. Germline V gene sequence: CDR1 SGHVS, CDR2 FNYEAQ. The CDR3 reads CASSFKEGQHYGYTF. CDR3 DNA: TGTGCCAGCAGCTTCAAAGAAGGACAACACTATGGCTACACCTTC.

The CDR3 spells CAWSGRDRLNSGNTIYF. DNA of the CDR3: TGTGCCTGGAGTGGCCGGGACAGATTAAACTCTGGAAACACCATATATTTT. This chain links TRBV30 with TRBJ1-3; TRBD1 aligns across 7 bases. The CDR3 runs to 17 residues. Trimming took 1 base from V and 0 from J; bases not matched to a gene: 9. The V gene's germline CDR1 is GTSNPN and CDR2 SVGIG (reference sequence).

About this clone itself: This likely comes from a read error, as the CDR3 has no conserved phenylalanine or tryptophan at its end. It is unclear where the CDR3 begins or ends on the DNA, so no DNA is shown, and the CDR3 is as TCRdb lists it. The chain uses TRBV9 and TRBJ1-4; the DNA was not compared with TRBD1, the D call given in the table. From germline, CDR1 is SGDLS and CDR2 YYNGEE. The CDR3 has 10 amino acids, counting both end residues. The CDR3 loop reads CASSVEGALL.

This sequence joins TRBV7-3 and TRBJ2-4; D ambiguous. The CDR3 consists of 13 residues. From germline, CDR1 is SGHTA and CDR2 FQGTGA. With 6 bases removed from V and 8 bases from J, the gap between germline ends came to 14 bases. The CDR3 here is CASSHESLDIQYF. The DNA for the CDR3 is TGTGCCAGCAGTCACGAGTCATTAGACATTCAGTACTTC.

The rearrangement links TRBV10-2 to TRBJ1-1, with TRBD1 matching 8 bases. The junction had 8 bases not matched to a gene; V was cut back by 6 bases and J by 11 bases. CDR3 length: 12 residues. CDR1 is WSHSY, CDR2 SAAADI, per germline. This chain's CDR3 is CASSETTGEAFF. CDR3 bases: TGCGCCAGCAGCGAGACGACAGGGGAGGCTTTCTTT.

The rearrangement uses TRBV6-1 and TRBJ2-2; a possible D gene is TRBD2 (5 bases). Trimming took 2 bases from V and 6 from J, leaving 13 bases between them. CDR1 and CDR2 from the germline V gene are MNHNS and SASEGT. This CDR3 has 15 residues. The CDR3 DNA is TGTGCCAGCAGTGAACGGCTAGATAGCGCCGGGGAGCTGTTTTTT. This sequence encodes CASSERLDSAGELFF.

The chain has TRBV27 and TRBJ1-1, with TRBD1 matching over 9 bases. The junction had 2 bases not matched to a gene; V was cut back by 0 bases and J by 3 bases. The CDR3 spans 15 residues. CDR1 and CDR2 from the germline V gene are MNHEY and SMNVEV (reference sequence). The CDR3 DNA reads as TGTGCCAGCAGTTTATCGGGGACAGGGTACACTGAAGCTTTCTTT. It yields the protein CASSLSGTGYTEAFF.

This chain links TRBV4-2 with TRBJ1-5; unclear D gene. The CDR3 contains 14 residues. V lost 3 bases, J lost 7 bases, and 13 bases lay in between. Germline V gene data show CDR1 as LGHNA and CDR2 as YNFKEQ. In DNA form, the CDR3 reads TGTGCCAGCAGCCACGAGGGAAACGGGCAGCCCCAGCATTTT. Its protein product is CASSHEGNGQPQHF.